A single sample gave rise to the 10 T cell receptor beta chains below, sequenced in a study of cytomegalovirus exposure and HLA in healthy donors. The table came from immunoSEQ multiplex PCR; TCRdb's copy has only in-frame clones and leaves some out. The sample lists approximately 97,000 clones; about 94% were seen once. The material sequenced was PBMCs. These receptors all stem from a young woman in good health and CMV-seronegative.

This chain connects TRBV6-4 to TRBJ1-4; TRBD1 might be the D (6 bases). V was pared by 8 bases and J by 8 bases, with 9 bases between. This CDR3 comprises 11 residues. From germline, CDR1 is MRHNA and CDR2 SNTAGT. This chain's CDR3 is CASEDSEKLFF. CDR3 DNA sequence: TGTGCCAGCGAGGACAGCGAAAAACTGTTTTTT.

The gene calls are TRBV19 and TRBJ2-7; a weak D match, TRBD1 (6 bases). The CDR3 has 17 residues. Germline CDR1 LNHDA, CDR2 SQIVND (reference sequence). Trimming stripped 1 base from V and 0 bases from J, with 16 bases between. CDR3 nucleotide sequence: TGTGCCAGTAGTATAGGCGGACAGCCCTTCAGCTCCTACGAGCAGTACTTC. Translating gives CASSIGGQPFSSYEQYF.

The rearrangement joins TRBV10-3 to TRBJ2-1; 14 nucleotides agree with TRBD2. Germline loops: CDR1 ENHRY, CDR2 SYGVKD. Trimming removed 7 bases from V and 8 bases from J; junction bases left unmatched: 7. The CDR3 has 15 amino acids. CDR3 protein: CAITSGLAGGDEQFF. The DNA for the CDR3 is TGTGCCATCACGTCCGGACTAGCGGGGGGAGATGAGCAGTTCTTC.

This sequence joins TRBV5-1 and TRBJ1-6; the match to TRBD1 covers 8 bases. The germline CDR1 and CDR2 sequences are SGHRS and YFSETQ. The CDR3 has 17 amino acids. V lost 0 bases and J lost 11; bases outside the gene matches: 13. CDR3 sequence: CASSLAGRQGAQTPLHF. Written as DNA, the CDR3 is TGCGCCAGCAGCTTGGCCGGTAGGCAGGGGGCTCAGACACCCCTCCACTTT.

The CDR3 region is CASSLQGDQPQHF. CDR3 coding DNA: TGTGCCAGCAGCTTACAGGGGGATCAGCCCCAGCATTTT. This chain joins TRBV5-4 and TRBJ1-5; 8 positions agree with TRBD1. V trimming: 2 bases; J trimming: 5 bases; junction bases outside the gene matches: 0. Germline V CDR1 and CDR2: SGHNT, YYREEE (reference sequence). CDR3 length: 13 residues.

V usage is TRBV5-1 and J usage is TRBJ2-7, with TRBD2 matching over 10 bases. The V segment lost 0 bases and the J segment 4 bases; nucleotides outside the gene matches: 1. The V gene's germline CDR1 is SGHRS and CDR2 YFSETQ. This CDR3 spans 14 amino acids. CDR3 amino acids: CASSLGTSGYEQYF. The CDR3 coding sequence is TGCGCCAGCAGCTTGGGGACTAGCGGTTACGAGCAGTACTTC.

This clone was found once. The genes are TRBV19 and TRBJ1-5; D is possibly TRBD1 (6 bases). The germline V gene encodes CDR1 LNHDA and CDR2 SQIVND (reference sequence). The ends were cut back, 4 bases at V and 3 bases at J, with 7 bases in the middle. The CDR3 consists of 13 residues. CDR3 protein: CASSRTVNQPQHF. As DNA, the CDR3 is TGTGCCAGTAGTAGGACAGTCAATCAGCCCCAGCATTTT.

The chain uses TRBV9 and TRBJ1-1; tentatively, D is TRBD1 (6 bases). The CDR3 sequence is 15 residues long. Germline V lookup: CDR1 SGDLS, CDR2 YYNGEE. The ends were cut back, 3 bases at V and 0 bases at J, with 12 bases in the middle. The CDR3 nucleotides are TGTGCCAGCAGCGCGGGGGGCAGCATGAACACTGAAGCTTTCTTT. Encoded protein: CASSAGGSMNTEAFF.

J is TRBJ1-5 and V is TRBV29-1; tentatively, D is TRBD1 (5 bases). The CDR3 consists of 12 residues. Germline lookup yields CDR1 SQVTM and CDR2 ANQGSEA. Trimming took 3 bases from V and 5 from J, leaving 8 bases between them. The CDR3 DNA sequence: TGCAGCGTTGATACAGGAGATCAGCCCCAGCATTTT. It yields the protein CSVDTGDQPQHF.

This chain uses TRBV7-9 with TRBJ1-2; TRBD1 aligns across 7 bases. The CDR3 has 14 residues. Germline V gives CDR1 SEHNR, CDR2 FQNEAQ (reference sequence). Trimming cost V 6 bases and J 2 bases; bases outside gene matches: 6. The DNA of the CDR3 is TGTGCCAGCAGGCACGGACAGGAGAACTATGGCTACACCTTC. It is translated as CASRHGQENYGYTF.